This T cell receptor (beta chain) is drawn from a study of shared clonotypes between healthy human individuals. The germline V gene has CDR1 SGHTA and CDR2 FQGNSA. The CDR3 runs to 17 residues. V lost 0 bases, J lost 7 bases, and 14 bases stayed unmatched. TCRdb keeps only in-frame clones here, not all; method: immunoSEQ multiplex PCR. The sample has 950,000 to 1,200,000 clones; roughly 77% are singletons. With regard to this clone: Its antigen is as yet unknown.

The authors divided CD4+ cells into CD45RA+ naive and CD45RA-negative memory subsets. Notes on the study in general: A handful of donors had around 5% of their naive CD4 clonotypes in common.

The chain links TRBV7-2 to TRBJ1-2; 7 positions agree with TRBD1. Sequenced input: memory CD4+ T cells from PBMCs. Stated subset: CD45RA-negative fraction. The receptor was derived from a man aged 18 to 30 in good health. Some clones in this sample may be carry-over from other donors' samples. CDR3 DNA sequence: TGTGCCAGCAGCTTAGCGGGAAGACAGGGCCCTCGGGGTGGCTACACCTTC. This translates into CASSLAGRQGPRGGYTF.